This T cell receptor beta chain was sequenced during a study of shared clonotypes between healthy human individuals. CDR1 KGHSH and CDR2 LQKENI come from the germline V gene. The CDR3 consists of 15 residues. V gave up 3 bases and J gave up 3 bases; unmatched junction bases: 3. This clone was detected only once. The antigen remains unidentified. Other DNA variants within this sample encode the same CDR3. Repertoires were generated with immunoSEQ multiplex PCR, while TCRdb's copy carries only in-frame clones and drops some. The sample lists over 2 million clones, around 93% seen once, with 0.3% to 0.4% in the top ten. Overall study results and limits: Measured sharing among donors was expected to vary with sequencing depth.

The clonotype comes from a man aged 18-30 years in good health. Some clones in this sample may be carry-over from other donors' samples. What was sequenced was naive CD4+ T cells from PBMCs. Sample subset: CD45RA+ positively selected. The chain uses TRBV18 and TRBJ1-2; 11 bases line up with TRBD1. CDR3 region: CASSPGTGGDYGYTF. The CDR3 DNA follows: TGTGCCAGCTCACCCGGGACAGGGGGAGACTATGGCTACACCTTC.